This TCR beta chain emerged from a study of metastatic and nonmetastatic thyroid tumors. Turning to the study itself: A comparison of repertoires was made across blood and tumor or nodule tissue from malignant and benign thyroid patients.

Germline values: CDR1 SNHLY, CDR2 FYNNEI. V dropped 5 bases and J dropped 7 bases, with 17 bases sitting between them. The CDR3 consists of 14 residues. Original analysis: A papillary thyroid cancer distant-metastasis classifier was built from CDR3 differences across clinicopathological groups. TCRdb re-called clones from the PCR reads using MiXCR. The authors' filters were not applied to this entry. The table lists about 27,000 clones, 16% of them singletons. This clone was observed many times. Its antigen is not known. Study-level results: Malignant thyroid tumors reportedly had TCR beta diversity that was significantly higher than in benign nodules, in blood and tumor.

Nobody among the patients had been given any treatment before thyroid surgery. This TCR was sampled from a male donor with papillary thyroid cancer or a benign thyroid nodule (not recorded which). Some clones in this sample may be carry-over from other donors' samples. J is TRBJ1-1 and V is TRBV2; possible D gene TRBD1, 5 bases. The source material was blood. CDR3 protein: CASSLVRREGEAFF. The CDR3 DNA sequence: TGTGCCAGCAGTTTAGTCCGCAGGGAGGGTGAAGCTTTCTTT. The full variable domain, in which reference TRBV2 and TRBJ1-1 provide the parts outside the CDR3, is EPEVTQTPSHQVTQMGQEVILRCVPISNHLYFYWYRQILGQKVEFLVSFYNNEISEKSEIFDDQFSVERPDGSNFTLKIRSTKLEDSAMYFCASSLVRREGEAFFGQGTRLTVV.